The sequence of this TCR beta chain was determined in a study of regulatory T cells in long-lasting Graves disease. Study results and caveats: Patients with persistent Graves' had lower TCR diversity than newly diagnosed patients. Persistent disease was associated with favored TRBV28 usage and with favored use of TRBJ1-2 and TRBJ2-5.

This clonotype appeared many times. The antigen is unknown. Sequencing libraries for TCR beta were prepared with iRepertoire HTBI primers and Arm-PCR of CDR3 regions. TCRdb fed the multiplex PCR reads into MiXCR, producing one record per CDR3 protein. The data show hundreds of thousands of distinct CDR3 sequences, roughly 20% seen once. Per germline, CDR1 LNHNV and CDR2 YYDKDF (reference sequence). The CDR3 extends over 14 amino acids. V shed 5 bases and J 7 bases; nucleotides not matched to a gene: 6. The sample's time point: persistent/refractory GD, antithyroid drugs over 5 years with positive TRAb. The TCR library was prepared using RNA isolated from PBMCs. Diagnoses of Graves' disease were made by American Thyroid Association guidelines.

The sample in question was peripheral blood mononuclear cells (PBMCs), obtained when the disease was refractory, from a patient treated with antithyroid drugs. The V and J genes are TRBV15 and TRBJ2-7; 12 nucleotides agree with TRBD2. The receptor's source is a female donor with Graves disease. CDR3 loop: CATSLRLAGVEQYF. Written as DNA, the CDR3 is TGTGCCACCAGCCTCAGACTAGCGGGAGTGGAGCAGTACTTC.